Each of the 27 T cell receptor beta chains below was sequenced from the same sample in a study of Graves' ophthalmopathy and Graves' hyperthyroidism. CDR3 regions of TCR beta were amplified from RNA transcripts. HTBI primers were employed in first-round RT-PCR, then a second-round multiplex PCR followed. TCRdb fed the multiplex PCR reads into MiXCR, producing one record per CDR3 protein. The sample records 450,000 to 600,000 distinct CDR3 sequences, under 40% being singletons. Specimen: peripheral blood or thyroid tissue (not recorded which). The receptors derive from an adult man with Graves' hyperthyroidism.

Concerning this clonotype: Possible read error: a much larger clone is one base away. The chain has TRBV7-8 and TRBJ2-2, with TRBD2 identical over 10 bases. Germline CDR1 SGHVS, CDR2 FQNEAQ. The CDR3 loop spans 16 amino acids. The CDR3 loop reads CASSLGGLAKPGELVF. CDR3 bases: TGTGCCAGCAGCTTGGGGGGACTAGCGAAACCCGGGGAGCTGGTTTTT. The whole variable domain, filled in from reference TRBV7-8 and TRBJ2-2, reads GAGVSQSPRYKVAKRGQDVALRCDPISGHVSLFWYQQALGQGPEFLTYFQNEAQLDKSGLPSDRFFAERPEGSVSTLKIQRTQQEDSAVYLCASSLGGLAKPGELVFGEGSRLTVL.

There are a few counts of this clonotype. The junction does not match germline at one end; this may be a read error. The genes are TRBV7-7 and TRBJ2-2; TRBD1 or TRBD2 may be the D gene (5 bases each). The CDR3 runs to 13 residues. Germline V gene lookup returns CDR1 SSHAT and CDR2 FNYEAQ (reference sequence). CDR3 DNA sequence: TGTGCTAGCAGCTGGGACGGGACCGGGGAGCTGTTTTTT. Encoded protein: CASSWDGTGELFF.

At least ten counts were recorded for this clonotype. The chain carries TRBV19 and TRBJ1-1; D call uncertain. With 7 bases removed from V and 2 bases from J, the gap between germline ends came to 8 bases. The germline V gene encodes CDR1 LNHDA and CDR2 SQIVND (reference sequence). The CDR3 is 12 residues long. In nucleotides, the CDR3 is TGTGCCAGTATAAACTCTAACACTGAAGCTTTCTTT. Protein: CASINSNTEAFF.

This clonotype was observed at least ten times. The DNA for the CDR3 is TGTGCCAGCAGCCTCCAGACAGGGGCGGTCGGTTACGAGCAGTACTTC. It specifies CASSLQTGAVGYEQYF. V gene TRBV7-6 combines with J gene TRBJ2-7; 8 bases are a match to TRBD1. Germline loops: CDR1 SGHVS, CDR2 FNYEAQ. CDR3 length: 16 amino acids. The ends lost 5 bases at V and 4 bases at J; junction bases unmatched: 13. Full variable domain (remainder filled in from reference TRBV7-6 and TRBJ2-7): GAGVSQSPRYKVTKRGQDVALRCDPISGHVSLYWYRQALGQGPEFLTYFNYEAQQDKSGLPNDRFSAERPEGSISTLTIQRTEQRDSAMYRCASSLQTGAVGYEQYFGPGTRLTVT.

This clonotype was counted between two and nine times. Here the CDR3 reads CASSSATGTSGIGETQYF. CDR3 bases: TGTGCCAGCAGCTCAGCCACTGGGACTAGCGGGATCGGGGAGACCCAGTACTTC. The chain has TRBV5-4 and TRBJ2-5; 13 bases are shared with TRBD2. The CDR3 runs 18 residues. CDR1 and CDR2 from the germline V gene are SGHNT and YYREEE (reference sequence). Trimming at V came to 3 bases and at J to 5 bases, leaving 13 bases not matched to a gene.

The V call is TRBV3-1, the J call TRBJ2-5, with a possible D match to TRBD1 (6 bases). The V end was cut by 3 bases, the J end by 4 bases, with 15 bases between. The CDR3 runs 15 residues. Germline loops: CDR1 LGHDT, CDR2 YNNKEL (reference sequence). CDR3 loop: CASSQRGTSPETQYF. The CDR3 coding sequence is TGTGCCAGCAGCCAGAGGGGGACCTCCCCAGAGACCCAGTACTTC.

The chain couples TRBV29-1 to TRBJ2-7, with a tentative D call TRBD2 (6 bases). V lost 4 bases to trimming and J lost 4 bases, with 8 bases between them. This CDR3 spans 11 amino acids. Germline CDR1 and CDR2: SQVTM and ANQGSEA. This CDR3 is CSVAGVYEQYF. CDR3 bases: TGCAGCGTTGCGGGGGTGTACGAGCAGTACTTC.

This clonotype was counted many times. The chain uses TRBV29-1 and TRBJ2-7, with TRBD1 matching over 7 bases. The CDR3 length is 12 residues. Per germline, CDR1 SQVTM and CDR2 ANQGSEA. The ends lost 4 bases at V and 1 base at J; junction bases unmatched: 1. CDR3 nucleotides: TGCAGCGTTGGACAGGGTTCCTACGAGCAGTACTTC. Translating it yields CSVGQGSYEQYF.

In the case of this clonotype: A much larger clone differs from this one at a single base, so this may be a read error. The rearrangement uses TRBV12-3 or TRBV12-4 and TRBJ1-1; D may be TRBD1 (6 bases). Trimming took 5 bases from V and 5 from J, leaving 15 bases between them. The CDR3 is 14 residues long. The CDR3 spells CASSERAGETEAFF. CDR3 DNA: TGTGCCAGCAGTGAAAGGGCAGGGGAGACTGAAGCTTTCTTT.

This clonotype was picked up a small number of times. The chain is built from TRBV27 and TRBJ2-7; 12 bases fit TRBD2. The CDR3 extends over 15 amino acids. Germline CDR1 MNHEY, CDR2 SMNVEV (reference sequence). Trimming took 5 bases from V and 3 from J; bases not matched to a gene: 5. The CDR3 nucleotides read TGTGCCAGCAGTCCCAAGACTAGCGGGGGCTACGAGCAGTACTTC. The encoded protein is CASSPKTSGGYEQYF.

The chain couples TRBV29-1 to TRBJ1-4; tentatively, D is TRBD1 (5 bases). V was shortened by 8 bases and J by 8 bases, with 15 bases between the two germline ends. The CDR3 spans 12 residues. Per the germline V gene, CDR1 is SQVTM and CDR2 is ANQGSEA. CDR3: CSLEGAGEKLFF. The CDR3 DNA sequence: TGCAGCTTAGAAGGGGCGGGCGAAAAACTGTTTTTT.

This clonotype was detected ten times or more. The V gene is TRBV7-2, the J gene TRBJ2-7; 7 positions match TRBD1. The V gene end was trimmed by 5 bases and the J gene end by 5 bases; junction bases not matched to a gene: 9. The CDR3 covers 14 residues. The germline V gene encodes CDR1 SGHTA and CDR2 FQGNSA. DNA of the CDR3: TGTGCCAGCAGCCGTACGACAGGGAGCAACGAGCAGTACTTC. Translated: CASSRTTGSNEQYF.

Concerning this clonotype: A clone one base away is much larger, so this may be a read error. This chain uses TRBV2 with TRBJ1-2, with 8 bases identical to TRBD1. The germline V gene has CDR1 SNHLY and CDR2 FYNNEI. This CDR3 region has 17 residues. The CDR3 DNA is TGTGCCAGCAGTGAAGATCGGTGGACAGGGATTAACTATGGCTACGCCTTC. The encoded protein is CASSEDRWTGINYGYAF.

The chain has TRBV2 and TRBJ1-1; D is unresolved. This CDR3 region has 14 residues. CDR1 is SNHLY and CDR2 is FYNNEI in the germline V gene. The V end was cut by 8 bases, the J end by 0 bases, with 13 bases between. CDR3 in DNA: TGTGCCAGCGTTGAAACAGCGATGAACACTGAAGCTTTCTTT. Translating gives CASVETAMNTEAFF. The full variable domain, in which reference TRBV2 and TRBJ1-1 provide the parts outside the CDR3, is EPEVTQTPSHQVTQMGQEVILRCVPISNHLYFYWYRQILGQKVEFLVSFYNNEISEKSEIFDDQFSVERPDGSNFTLKIRSTKLEDSAMYFCASVETAMNTEAFFGQGTRLTVV.

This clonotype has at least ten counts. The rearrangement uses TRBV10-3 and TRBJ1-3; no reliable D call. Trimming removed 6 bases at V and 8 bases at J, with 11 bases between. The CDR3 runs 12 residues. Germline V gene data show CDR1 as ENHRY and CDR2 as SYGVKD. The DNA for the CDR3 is TGTGCCATCAGGGGGAGTGGGGACACCATATATTTT. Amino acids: CAIRGSGDTIYF.

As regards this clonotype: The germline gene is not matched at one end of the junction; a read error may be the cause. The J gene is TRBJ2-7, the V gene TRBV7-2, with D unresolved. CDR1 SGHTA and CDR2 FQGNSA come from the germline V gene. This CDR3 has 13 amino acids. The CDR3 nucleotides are TGTGCCAGCAGCTTAATTAGTGTCTACGGGCAGTACTTC. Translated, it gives CASSLISVYGQYF.

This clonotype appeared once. CDR3 sequence reads: CSSSGQGREQYF. The CDR3 nucleotides read TGCAGCAGTTCTGGACAGGGAAGAGAGCAGTACTTC. The genes are TRBV29-1 and TRBJ2-7, with TRBD1 identical over 8 bases. Germline CDR1 and CDR2: SQVTM and ANQGSEA. Trimming removed 8 bases from V and 7 bases from J; junction bases left unmatched: 10. The CDR3 loop spans 12 amino acids.

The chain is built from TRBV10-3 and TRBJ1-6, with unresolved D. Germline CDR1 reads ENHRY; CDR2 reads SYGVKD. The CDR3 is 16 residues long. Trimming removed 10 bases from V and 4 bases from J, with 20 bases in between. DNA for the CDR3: TGTGCCAGCAGAGAAACCCTGACTGTTTATAATTCACCCCTCCACTTT. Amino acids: CASRETLTVYNSPLHF.

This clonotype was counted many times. CDR3 loop: CASSLSLAGGPETQYF. The CDR3, as DNA: TGTGCCAGCAGCTTATCTCTAGCGGGAGGGCCGGAGACCCAGTACTTC. The chain employs TRBV7-8 and TRBJ2-5, with 12 nucleotides matching TRBD2. V lost 2 bases to trimming and J lost 5 bases; unmatched junction nucleotides: 6. CDR1 SGHVS and CDR2 FQNEAQ come from the germline V gene. The CDR3 totals 16 residues.

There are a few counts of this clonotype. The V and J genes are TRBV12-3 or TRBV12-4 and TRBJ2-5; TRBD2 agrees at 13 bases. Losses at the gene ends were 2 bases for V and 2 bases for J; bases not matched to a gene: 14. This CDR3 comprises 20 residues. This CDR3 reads CASSLLSGTSGVGGQETQYF. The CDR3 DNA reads TGTGCCAGCAGTTTACTGTCCGGGACTAGCGGGGTGGGGGGACAAGAGACCCAGTACTTC.

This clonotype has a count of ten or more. The CDR3 nucleotides read TGTGCCAGTAGTGAGGACAGCTCTGGAAACACCATATATTTT. This sequence encodes CASSEDSSGNTIYF. V and J are TRBV19 and TRBJ1-3; a weak D match, TRBD1 (6 bases). The CDR3 contains 14 residues. V shed 5 bases and J shed 0 bases, with 8 bases lying between them. Germline V gene lookup returns CDR1 LNHDA and CDR2 SQIVND (reference sequence).

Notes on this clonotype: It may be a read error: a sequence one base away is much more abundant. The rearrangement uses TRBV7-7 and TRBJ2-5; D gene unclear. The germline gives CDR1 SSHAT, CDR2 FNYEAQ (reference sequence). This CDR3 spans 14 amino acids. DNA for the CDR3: TGTGCTAGCAGCTTAGAAGTGGGCATGCAGGCCCAGTACTTC. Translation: CASSLEVGMQAQYF.

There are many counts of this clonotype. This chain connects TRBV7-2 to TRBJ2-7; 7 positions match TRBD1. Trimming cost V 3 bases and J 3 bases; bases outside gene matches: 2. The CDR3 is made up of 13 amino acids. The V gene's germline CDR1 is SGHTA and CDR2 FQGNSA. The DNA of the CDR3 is TGTGCCAGCAGCTTGGACAGGAACTACGAGCAGTACTTC. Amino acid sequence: CASSLDRNYEQYF.

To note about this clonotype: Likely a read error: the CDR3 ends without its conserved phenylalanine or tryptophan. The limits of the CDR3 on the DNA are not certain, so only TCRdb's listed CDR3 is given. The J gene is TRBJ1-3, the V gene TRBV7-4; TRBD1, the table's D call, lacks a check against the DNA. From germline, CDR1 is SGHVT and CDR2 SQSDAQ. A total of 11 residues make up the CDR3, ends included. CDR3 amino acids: CASSLLGQANT.

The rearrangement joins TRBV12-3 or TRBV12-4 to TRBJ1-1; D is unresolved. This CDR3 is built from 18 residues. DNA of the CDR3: TGTGCTAGTGGTTTCGGGAGTTTCGGATGGGCACAGAACACTGAAGCTTTCTTT. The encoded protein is CASGFGSFGWAQNTEAFF.

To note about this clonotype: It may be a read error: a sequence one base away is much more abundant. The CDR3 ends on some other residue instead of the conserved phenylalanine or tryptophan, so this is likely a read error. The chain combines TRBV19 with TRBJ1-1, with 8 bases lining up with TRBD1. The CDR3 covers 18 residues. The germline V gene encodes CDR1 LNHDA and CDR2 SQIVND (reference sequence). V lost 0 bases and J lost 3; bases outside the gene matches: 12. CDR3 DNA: TGTGCCAGTAGTATAGACCCCAGGGGGCGCATACGGTACACTGAAGCTTTCCTT. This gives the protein CASSIDPRGRIRYTEAFL.

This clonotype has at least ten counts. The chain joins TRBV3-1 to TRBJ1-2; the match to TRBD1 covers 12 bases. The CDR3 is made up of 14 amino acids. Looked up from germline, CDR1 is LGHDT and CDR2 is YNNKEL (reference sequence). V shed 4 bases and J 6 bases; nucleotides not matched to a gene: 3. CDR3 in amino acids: CASSPGTGGDGYTF. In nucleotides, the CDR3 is TGTGCCAGCAGCCCAGGGACAGGGGGCGATGGCTACACCTTC.